This TCR beta chain was sequenced for a study of lymphopenia after photon versus proton radiotherapy. With respect to this clone: As yet, its antigen is unknown.

Produced via immunoSEQ multiplex PCR; TCRdb's table is partial and in-frame only. The data show 35,000 to 50,000 clones, around four fifths seen once. Study observations and caveats: Authors raise, but do not show, better survival with proton therapy. Oligoclonal CD8+ Temra expansion after nadir drove photon patients' diversity drop. In patients who died, overall survival fell as post-nadir TCR diversity dropped more. Proton therapy kept repertoires fairly stable, unlike photons, which gained effector/memory cells.

From germline, CDR1 is MNHEY and CDR2 SVGAGI. This CDR3 is 14 amino acids long. V was trimmed by 0 bases and J by 9 bases, leaving 14 bases between them. The chain has TRBV6-5 and TRBJ1-2; tentative D call: TRBD1 (5 bases). The source of this sequence is a woman in her 70s with pancreatic cancer. Specimen: peripheral blood, collected from a patient treated with proton-based radiotherapy. The CDR3 nucleotides read TGTGCCAGCAGTTACTCGAGTCTGGGGGTAAGCTACACCTTC. Its protein is CASSYSSLGVSYTF.